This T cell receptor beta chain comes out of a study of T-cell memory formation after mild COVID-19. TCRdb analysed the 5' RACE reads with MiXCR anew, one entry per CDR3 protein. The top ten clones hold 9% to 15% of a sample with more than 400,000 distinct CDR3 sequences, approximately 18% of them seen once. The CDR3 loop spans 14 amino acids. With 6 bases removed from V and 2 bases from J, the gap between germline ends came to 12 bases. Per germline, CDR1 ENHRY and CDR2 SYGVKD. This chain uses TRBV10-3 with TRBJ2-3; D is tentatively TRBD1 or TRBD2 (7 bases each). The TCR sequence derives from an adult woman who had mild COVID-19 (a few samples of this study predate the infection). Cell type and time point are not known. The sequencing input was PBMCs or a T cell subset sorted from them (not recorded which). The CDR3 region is CAISQGGDTDTQYF. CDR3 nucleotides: TGTGCCATCAGCCAGGGGGGGGACACAGATACGCAGTATTTT.